This T cell receptor beta chain was found in a study of T cell changes during pregnancy in multiple sclerosis. The assay was immunoSEQ multiplex PCR, and TCRdb's table has in-frame clones only and misses some. The sample lists around 40,000 clones, 90% occurring once. The CDR3 extends over 14 amino acids. With 6 bases removed from V and 1 base from J, the gap between germline ends came to 12 bases. Germline loops: CDR1 ENHRY, CDR2 SYGVKD. This clonotype was obtained from a female donor with multiple sclerosis, enrolled in a pregnancy study. The sample consisted of CD4+ T cells from peripheral blood mononuclear cells, taken in the second trimester of pregnancy. The chain has TRBV10-3 and TRBJ2-5, with no clear D. CDR3 in DNA: TGTGCCATCAGGGCTTCGCCTTTCCAAGAGACCCAGTACTTC. This codes for CAIRASPFQETQYF.